The present entry profiles one TCR beta chain with its context. Its antigen is unknown. A junction end diverges from the germline sequence, so it may reflect a read error. This CDR3 has 14 residues. CDR1 and CDR2 from the germline V gene are SGHTA and FQGTGA. The data originate from a study of T cells in Graves' hyperthyroidism and ophthalmopathy. The diagnostic basis comprised clinical symptoms, serum thyroxine and TRAb, thyroid ultrasound and orbital computed tomography. Amplification of TCR beta CDR3 regions was performed using RNA transcripts as template. TCR CDR3 underwent first-round RT-PCR with the HTBI primer set. TCRdb itself ran the multiplex PCR reads through MiXCR, one entry per CDR3 protein. Counted here are 550,000 to 850,000 distinct CDR3 sequences, approximately 18% occurring once; the ten biggest clones make up about a sixth. Findings and limits, study-wide: From stable hyperthyroidism, ophthalmopathy was set apart by a 13 V-J model.

The source material was blood. This sequence joins TRBV7-3 and TRBJ2-1, with 7 bases matching TRBD2. The source is a woman between 45 and 60 years old with Graves' hyperthyroidism that later progressed to Graves' ophthalmopathy. The chain's CDR3 is CASSYRAWGGELFF. CDR3 DNA: TGTGCCAGCAGCTATAGGGCGTGGGGGGGAGAGCTGTTCTTC.